This is a list of T cell receptor beta chains from one sample in a study of identical twins. TCRdb reprocessed the 5' RACE reads via MiXCR and lists one record per CDR3 protein. This sample carries about 390,000 distinct CDR3 sequences, 8.5% to 10% of them seen once, and the ten largest clones take under 10%. The sequencing input was naive T cells sorted from blood. The source of these receptors is a woman in her forties or fifties in good health. The CDR3 runs from the conserved cysteine through the conserved F or W. The D gene is left open where the match is weak. The size entry is marked missing in some rows and otherwise reads once, few, many or a size class.

abundance,d_gene,v_gene,j_gene,CDR3nt,CDR3aa
few,TRBD2,TRBV3-1,TRBJ2-7,TGTGCCAGCAGCCCCGGGACTACTGCTACGAAGCAGTACTTC,CASSPGTTATKQYF
many,-,TRBV9,TRBJ2-2,TGTGCCAGCAGCGTATCATCCGGGGAGCTGTTTTTT,CASSVSSGELFF
-,TRBD2,TRBV6-5,TRBJ2-3,TGTGCCAGTGCGGTGAGCGGGGGGCGTTGGGCAGATACGCAGTATTTT,CASAVSGGRWADTQYF
few,-,TRBV3-1,TRBJ2-6,TGTGCCAGCAGCCAGGGCTCCGCCCTCTCTGGGGCCAACGTCCTGACTTTC,CASSQGSALSGANVLTF
few,-,TRBV5-1,TRBJ1-2,TGCGCCAGCAGCCCAGTCCAGAGCTATGGCTACACCTTC,CASSPVQSYGYTF
-,-,TRBV24-1,TRBJ2-3,TGTGCCACCAGTGCAAAGTCAGATACGCAGTATTTT,CATSAKSDTQYF
-,-,TRBV7-9,TRBJ2-3,TGTGCCAGCAGCTCAGGGGACTACCCAGATACGCAGTATTTT,CASSSGDYPDTQYF
few,-,TRBV4-2,TRBJ2-5,TGTGCCAGCAGCGTGGGACCTTTAGAGACCCAGTACTTC,CASSVGPLETQYF
few,-,TRBV10-2,TRBJ1-5,TGCGCCAGCAGTTCTACTATCGGGGGCCGCGGGACCCAGCATTTT,CASSSTIGGRGTQHF
many,TRBD1,TRBV29-1,TRBJ1-2,TGCAGCGTTGAAGACCCGCGGACAGGATCGGGCTACACCTTC,CSVEDPRTGSGYTF
-,TRBD1,TRBV5-1,TRBJ2-2,TGCGCCAGCAGCTTCGACAGGGGCAGCACCGGGGAGCTGTTTTTT,CASSFDRGSTGELFF
-,-,TRBV20-1,TRBJ1-2,TGCAGTGCCCGGGGGGGGCCGCATGGCTACACCTTC,CSARGGPHGYTF
many,TRBD1,TRBV29-1,TRBJ1-1,TGCAGCATGGGACAGGGGAACACTGAAGCTTTCTTT,CSMGQGNTEAFF
-,TRBD2,TRBV7-8,TRBJ2-5,TGTGCCAGCAGCTTCCTAGCGGGAGGTTGGGAGACCCAGTACTTC,CASSFLAGGWETQYF
-,-,TRBV6-2/TRBV6-3,TRBJ2-1,TGTGCCACGGGATTTTTAGCGGATGAGCAGTTCTTC,CATGFLADEQFF
-,-,TRBV7-9,TRBJ2-1,TGTGCCAGCAGGGGCAGCTCCTACAATGAGCAGTTCTTC,CASRGSSYNEQFF
-,-,TRBV10-1,TRBJ2-3,TGCGCCAGCAGTTTCAGAGAGAACACAGATACGCAGTATTTT,CASSFRENTDTQYF
-,TRBD2,TRBV11-3,TRBJ2-3,TGTGCCAGCAGCCCCTTAGCGGGAACCTCCACAGATACGCAGTATTTT,CASSPLAGTSTDTQYF
-,-,TRBV2,TRBJ1-1,TGTGCCAGCAGTAAAACGGGGAGGACTGAAGCTTTCTTT,CASSKTGRTEAFF
many,TRBD2,TRBV24-1,TRBJ2-1,TGTGCCACCAGTGATTCTGCTCGGTGGGCTAGCGGGACCTCTACCTACAATGAGCAGTTCTTC,CATSDSARWASGTSTYNEQFF
few,-,TRBV29-1,TRBJ2-1,TGCAGCGTTGAATTTTTGAGTGTTGAGCAGTTCTTC,CSVEFLSVEQFF
many,-,TRBV6-6,TRBJ1-1,TGTGCCAGCAGTTACCCGAAAACGGGACAAACGAACACTGAAGCTTTCTTT,CASSYPKTGQTNTEAFF
few,-,TRBV12-3/TRBV12-4,TRBJ2-2,TGTGCCAGCAGTCCAGGGGTGCTAGCCACCGGGGAGCTGTTTTTT,CASSPGVLATGELFF
-,-,TRBV5-1,TRBJ2-5,TGCGCCAGCAGCCCTGGGGGAGACGGGGGAACCCAGTACTTC,CASSPGGDGGTQYF
-,-,TRBV3-1,TRBJ2-2,TGTGCCAGCAGCCAGGCGCCCAACACCGGGGAGCTGTTTTTT,CASSQAPNTGELFF
-,TRBD2,TRBV5-1,TRBJ2-1,TGCGCCAGCAGCTACTTAGCGGGAGTAGGCAATGAGCAGTTCTTC,CASSYLAGVGNEQFF
many,-,TRBV20-1,TRBJ1-1,TGCAGTGCTAGAGAGGACAGAAGTAACACTGAAGCTTTCTTT,CSAREDRSNTEAFF
-,-,TRBV7-2,TRBJ2-3,TGTGCCAGCAGCATCTCGGACCAAGATACGCAGTATTTT,CASSISDQDTQYF
many,TRBD2,TRBV5-1,TRBJ2-3,TGCGCCAGCAGCTTTCGAGCGGGAGGAGACACGCAGTATTTT,CASSFRAGGDTQYF
-,-,TRBV18,TRBJ2-5,TGTGCCAGCTCAGCTATCGTCCAAGAGACCCAGTACTTC,CASSAIVQETQYF
-,-,TRBV7-2,TRBJ2-2,TGTGCCATCTTAGCGGCCACGAACACCGGGGAGCTGTTTTTT,CAILAATNTGELFF
many,-,TRBV5-6,TRBJ2-3,TGTGCCAGCAGCTTCCCTGGGACCCGGGATACGCAGTATTTT,CASSFPGTRDTQYF
few,-,TRBV9,TRBJ2-2,TGTGCCACCTCAATCGCGGAGCTAGCGAACACCGGGGAGCTGTTTTTT,CATSIAELANTGELFF
many,-,TRBV7-3,TRBJ1-1,TGTGCCAGCAGCGCCCATCCTAACGCAGAAGCTTTCTTT,CASSAHPNAEAFF
-,TRBD2,TRBV5-1,TRBJ2-1,TGCGCCAGCAGCTTACTAGCGGGAGGGCCCCATGAGCAGTTCTTC,CASSLLAGGPHEQFF
many,TRBD1,TRBV29-1,TRBJ1-6,TGCAGCGTGCGGGACAGGGAATATTCACCCCTCCACTTT,CSVRDREYSPLHF
-,-,TRBV7-9,TRBJ1-5,TGTGCCAGCACGGACGAATCGCTGGCTGGTCAGCCCCAGCATTTT,CASTDESLAGQPQHF
-,-,TRBV4-1,TRBJ2-3,TGCGCCAGCAGCCAAGTCTCAACAGATACGCAGTATTTT,CASSQVSTDTQYF
few,-,TRBV5-6,TRBJ2-1,TGTGCCAGCAGCTCACTGGGCGCGTTCTCCTACAATGAGCAGTTCTTC,CASSSLGAFSYNEQFF
-,-,TRBV7-3,TRBJ2-3,TGTGCCAGCAGCTTAGTGGGAGGACCCATGGATACGCAGTATTTT,CASSLVGGPMDTQYF
few,TRBD2,TRBV27,TRBJ2-1,TGTGCCAGCAGTCCGGCTCCGGGACTAGCGGGAGCGCCCTACAATGAGCAGTTCTTC,CASSPAPGLAGAPYNEQFF
few,TRBD1,TRBV2,TRBJ2-1,TGTGCCAGCAGTGTGACAGGGGGCGCCGGCAATGAGCAGTTCTTC,CASSVTGGAGNEQFF
many,TRBD2,TRBV5-1,TRBJ2-1,TGCGCCAGCAGCTTGGATGGACTAGCGGGAGCCAATGAGCAGTTCTTC,CASSLDGLAGANEQFF
few,-,TRBV14,TRBJ2-5,TGTGCCAGCAGCCAAGATGGGACCGGGGCGCTAGGGACCCAGTACTTC,CASSQDGTGALGTQYF
-,TRBD2,TRBV5-1,TRBJ2-2,TGCGCCAGCAGCGCGCTAGCGGCCAACACCGGGGAGCTGTTTTTT,CASSALAANTGELFF
-,-,TRBV12-3/TRBV12-4,TRBJ1-1,TGTGCCAGCAGTCCAAGGGCGATGAACACTGAAGCTTTCTTT,CASSPRAMNTEAFF
few,TRBD2,TRBV18,TRBJ2-2,TGTGCCAGCTCACCCGGACTAGCGGGAAACACCGGGGAGCTGTTTTTT,CASSPGLAGNTGELFF
-,TRBD2,TRBV27,TRBJ2-3,TGTGCCAGCAGTTTACCAAATCGACTAGCGGGAGAATTAGATACGCAGTATTTT,CASSLPNRLAGELDTQYF